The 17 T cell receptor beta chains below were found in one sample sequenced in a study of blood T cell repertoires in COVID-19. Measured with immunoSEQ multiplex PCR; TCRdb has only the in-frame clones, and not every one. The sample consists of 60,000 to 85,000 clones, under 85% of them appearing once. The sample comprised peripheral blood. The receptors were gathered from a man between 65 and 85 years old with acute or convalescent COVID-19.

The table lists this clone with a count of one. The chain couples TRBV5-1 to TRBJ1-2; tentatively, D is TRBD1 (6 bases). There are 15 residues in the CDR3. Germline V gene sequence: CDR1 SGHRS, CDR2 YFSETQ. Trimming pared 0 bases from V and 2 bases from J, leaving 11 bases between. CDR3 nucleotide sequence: TGCGCCAGCAGCTTGGTGGGCACAGGGAACTATGGCTACACCTTC. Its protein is CASSLVGTGNYGYTF. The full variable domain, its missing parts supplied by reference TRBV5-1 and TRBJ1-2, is KAGVTQTPRYLIKTRGQQVTLSCSPISGHRSVSWYQQTPGQGLQFLFEYFSETQRNKGNFPGRFSGRQFSNSRSEMNVSTLELGDSALYLCASSLVGTGNYGYTFGSGTRLTVV.

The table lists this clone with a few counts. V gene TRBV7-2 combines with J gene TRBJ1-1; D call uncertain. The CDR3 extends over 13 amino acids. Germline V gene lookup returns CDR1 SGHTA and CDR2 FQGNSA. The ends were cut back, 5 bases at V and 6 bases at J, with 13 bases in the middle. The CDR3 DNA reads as TGTGCCAGCAGCGCCCAGCCGGGGTCTGAAGCTTTCTTT. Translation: CASSAQPGSEAFF.

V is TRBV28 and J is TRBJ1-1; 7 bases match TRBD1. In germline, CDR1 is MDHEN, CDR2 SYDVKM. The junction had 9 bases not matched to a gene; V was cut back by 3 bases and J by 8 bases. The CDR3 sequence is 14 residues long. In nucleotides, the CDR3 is TGTGCCAGCAGTTTCGCGGACAGGTTCCTAGAAGCTTTCTTT. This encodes CASSFADRFLEAFF.

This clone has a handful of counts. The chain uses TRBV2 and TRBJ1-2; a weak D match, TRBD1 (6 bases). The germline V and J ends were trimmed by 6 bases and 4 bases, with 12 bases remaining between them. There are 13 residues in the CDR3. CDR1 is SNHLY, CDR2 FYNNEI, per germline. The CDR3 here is CASRLQGGYGYTF. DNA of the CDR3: TGTGCCAGCAGACTACAGGGCGGCTATGGCTACACCTTC.

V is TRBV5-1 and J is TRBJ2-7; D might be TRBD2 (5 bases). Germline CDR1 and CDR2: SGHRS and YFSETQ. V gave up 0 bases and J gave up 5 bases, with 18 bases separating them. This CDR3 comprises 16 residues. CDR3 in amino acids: CASSLGVGRGFDEQYF. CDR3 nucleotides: TGCGCCAGCAGCTTGGGTGTGGGGAGAGGGTTCGACGAGCAGTACTTC.

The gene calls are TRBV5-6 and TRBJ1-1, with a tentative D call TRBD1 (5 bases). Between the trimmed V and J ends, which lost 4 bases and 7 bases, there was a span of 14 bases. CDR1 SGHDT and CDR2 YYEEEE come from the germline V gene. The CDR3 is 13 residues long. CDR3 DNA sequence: TGTGCCAGCAGCCGGGCGGGGCCCGGTGAAGCTTTCTTT. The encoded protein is CASSRAGPGEAFF.

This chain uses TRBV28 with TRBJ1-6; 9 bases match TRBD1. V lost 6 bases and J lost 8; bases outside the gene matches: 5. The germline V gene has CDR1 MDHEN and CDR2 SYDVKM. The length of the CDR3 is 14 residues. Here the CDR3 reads CASSQDRGYSPLHF. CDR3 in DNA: TGTGCCAGCAGCCAGGACAGGGGCTATTCACCCCTCCACTTT. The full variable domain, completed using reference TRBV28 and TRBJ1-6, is DVKVTQSSRYLVKRTGEKVFLECVQDMDHENMFWYRQDPGLGLRLIYFSYDVKMKEKGDIPEGYSVSREKKERFSLILESASTNQTSMYLCASSQDRGYSPLHFGNGTRLTVT.

The CDR3 DNA reads as TGCAGTGCTAGTCGGGGAGGAGGGCGGTCCTACGAGCAGTACTTC. Translation gives CSASRGGGRSYEQYF. The V gene is TRBV20-1, the J gene TRBJ2-7; TRBD2 might be the D (6 bases). The germline CDR1 and CDR2 sequences are DFQATT and SNEGSKA (reference sequence). V was pared by 3 bases and J by 1 base, with 16 bases between. The CDR3 contains 15 residues.

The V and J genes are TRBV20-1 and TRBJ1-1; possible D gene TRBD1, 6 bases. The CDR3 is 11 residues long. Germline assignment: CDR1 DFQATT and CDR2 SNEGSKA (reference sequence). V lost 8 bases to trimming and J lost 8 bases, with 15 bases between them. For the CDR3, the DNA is TGCAGTTGTGAACAGGGAACGGAAGCTTTCTTT. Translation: CSCEQGTEAFF.

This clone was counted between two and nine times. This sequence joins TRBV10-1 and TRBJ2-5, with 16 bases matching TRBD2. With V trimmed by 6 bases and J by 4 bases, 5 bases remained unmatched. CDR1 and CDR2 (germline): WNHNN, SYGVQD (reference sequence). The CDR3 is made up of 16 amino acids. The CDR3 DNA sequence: TGCGCCAGCAGCGACGGGACTAGCGGGAGGGGAGAGACCCAGTACTTC. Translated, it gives CASSDGTSGRGETQYF.

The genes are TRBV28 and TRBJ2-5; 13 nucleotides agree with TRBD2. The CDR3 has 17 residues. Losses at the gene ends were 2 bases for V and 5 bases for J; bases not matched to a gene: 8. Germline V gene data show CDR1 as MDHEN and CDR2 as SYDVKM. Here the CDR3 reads CASSLALAGGEGETQYF. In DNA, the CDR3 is TGTGCCAGCAGTTTAGCACTAGCGGGAGGGGAAGGTGAGACCCAGTACTTC.

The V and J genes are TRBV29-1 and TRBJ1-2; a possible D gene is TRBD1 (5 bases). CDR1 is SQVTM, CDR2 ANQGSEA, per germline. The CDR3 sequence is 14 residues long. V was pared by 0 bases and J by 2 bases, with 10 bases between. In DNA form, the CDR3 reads TGCAGCGTTGAAGAGGGGTCAGGGAACTATGGCTACACCTTC. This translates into CSVEEGSGNYGYTF.

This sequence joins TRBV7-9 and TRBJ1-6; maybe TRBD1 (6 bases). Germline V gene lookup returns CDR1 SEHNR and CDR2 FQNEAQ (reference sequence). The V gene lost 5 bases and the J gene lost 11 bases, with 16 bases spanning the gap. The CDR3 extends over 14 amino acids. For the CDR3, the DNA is TGTGCCAGCAGCCCGGTGGGGGCGGCGACACCCCTCCACTTT. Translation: CASSPVGAATPLHF.

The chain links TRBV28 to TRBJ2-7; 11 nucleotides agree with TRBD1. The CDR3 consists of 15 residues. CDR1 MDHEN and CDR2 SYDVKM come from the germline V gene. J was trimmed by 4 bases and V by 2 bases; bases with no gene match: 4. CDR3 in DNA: TGTGCCAGCAGTTTACCGGGACAGGGGGGGTACGAGCAGTACTTC. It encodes CASSLPGQGGYEQYF.

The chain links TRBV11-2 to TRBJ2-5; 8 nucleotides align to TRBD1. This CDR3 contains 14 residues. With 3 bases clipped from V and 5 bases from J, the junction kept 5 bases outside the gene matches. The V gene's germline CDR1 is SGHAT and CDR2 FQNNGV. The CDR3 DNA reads TGTGCCAGCAGCTTTGGACAGGGAGAGGAGACCCAGTACTTC. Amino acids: CASSFGQGEETQYF.

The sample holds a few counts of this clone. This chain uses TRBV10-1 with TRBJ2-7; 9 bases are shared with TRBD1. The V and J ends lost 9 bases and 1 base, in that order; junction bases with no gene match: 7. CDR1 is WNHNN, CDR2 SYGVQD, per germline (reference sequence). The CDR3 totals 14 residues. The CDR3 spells CARQDRGLSYEQYF. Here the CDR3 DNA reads TGCGCCAGGCAGGACAGGGGATTGTCCTACGAGCAGTACTTC.

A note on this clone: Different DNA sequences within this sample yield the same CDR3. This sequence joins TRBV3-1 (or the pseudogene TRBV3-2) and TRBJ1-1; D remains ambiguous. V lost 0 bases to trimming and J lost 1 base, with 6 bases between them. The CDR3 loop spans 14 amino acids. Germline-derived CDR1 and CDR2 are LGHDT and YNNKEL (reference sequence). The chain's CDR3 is CASSQEDTNTEAFF. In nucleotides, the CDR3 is TGTGCCAGCAGCCAAGAAGACACGAACACTGAAGCTTTCTTT.